The 10 T cell receptor beta chains reported below all come from one sample, sequenced in a study of blood T cell repertoires in COVID-19. The data were produced by immunoSEQ multiplex PCR, yet TCRdb's version contains in-frame clones alone and is incomplete. Of around 63,000 clones listed, around 82% were seen once; the top ten hold about 16%. The sequencing sample was made of peripheral blood. The receptors derive from a man in his sixties with COVID-19, enrolled during active disease.

The chain carries TRBV4-1 and TRBJ2-3; possibly TRBD1 for D (6 bases). The CDR3 sequence is 18 residues long. V was shortened by 0 bases and J by 6 bases, with 22 bases between the two germline ends. From germline, CDR1 is MGHRA and CDR2 YSYEKL. CDR3 nucleotide sequence: TGCGCCAGCAGCCAAGACCACCCGAGAGGGGGATTGTCCGATACGCAGTATTTT. This gives the protein CASSQDHPRGGLSDTQYF.

The V and J genes are TRBV6-5 and TRBJ2-5, with 7 bases aligning to TRBD1. The CDR3 sequence is 13 residues long. The V gene's germline CDR1 is MNHEY and CDR2 SVGAGI. Losses at the gene ends were 10 bases for V and 2 bases for J; bases not matched to a gene: 7. CDR3 DNA: TGTGCCACAGGACAGGAGATACAAGAGACCCAGTACTTC. It is translated as CATGQEIQETQYF.

The sample holds one count of this clone. The J gene is TRBJ2-7, the V gene TRBV3-1 (or the pseudogene TRBV3-2), with D maybe TRBD1 (5 bases). This CDR3 spans 14 amino acids. Germline V gene data show CDR1 as LGHDT and CDR2 as YNNKEL (reference sequence). Trimming removed 0 bases from V and 2 bases from J, with 8 bases in between. The CDR3: CASSQDTGPYEQYF. Here the CDR3 DNA reads TGTGCCAGCAGCCAAGATACAGGCCCCTACGAGCAGTACTTC.

This rearrangement joins TRBV23-1 to TRBJ2-3; TRBD2 might be the D (6 bases). TRBV23-1 carries the ORF label, with uncertain function. V was pared by 0 bases and J by 5 bases, with 18 bases between. The CDR3 consists of 17 residues. CDR3 amino acids: CASSQSIPGLRVDTQYF. The CDR3 coding sequence is TGCGCCAGCAGTCAATCGATACCCGGACTACGAGTAGATACGCAGTATTTT.

V and J are TRBV30 and TRBJ1-2; D might be TRBD1 (6 bases). Germline V gene sequence: CDR1 GTSNPN, CDR2 SVGIG (reference sequence). The CDR3 sequence is 12 residues long. V was trimmed by 2 bases and J by 8 bases, leaving 12 bases between them. The CDR3 reads CAWSNTGFGYTF. CDR3 in DNA: TGTGCCTGGAGTAATACAGGGTTCGGCTACACCTTC.

The J gene is TRBJ1-5, the V gene TRBV12-2. TRBV12-2 is a pseudogene locus. The CDR3 runs 18 residues. The CDR3 sequence: CASRLAHLLRDSNQPQHF. The CDR3 DNA is TGTGCAAGTCGCTTAGCACACCTTCTGAGGGATAGCAATCAGCCCCAGCATTTT.

The chain employs TRBV19 and TRBJ2-7; D is perhaps TRBD2 (6 bases). Trimming took 3 bases from V and 6 from J, leaving 18 bases between them. Germline V gene data show CDR1 as LNHDA and CDR2 as SQIVND (reference sequence). This CDR3 contains 15 residues. CDR3 bases: TGTGCCAGTAGTATTTCCCAGACCGGGGGAGGCGAGCAGTACTTC. This translates into CASSISQTGGGEQYF.

This clone was observed once. The CDR3 protein is CAWSGLAMETQYF. CDR3 nucleotides: TGTGCCTGGAGCGGACTAGCTATGGAGACCCAGTACTTC. This chain uses TRBV30 with TRBJ2-5; 8 nucleotides line up with TRBD2. Per the germline V gene, CDR1 is GTSNPN and CDR2 is SVGIG (reference sequence). The CDR3 runs to 13 residues. Unmatched junction bases numbered 5, after V lost 3 bases and J lost 5 bases.

The chain uses TRBV6-5 and TRBJ2-1; D gene unclear. The ends were cut back, 4 bases at V and 0 bases at J, with 7 bases in the middle. The CDR3 is made up of 14 amino acids. CDR1 is MNHEY and CDR2 is SVGAGI in the germline V gene. Written as DNA, the CDR3 is TGTGCCAGCAGTTGGTCCAGCTCCTACAATGAGCAGTTCTTC. Protein sequence: CASSWSSSYNEQFF.

The rearrangement joins TRBV5-1 to TRBJ2-3; the match to TRBD2 covers 7 bases. The trim removed 0 bases at V and 4 bases at J, leaving 11 bases unmatched. Germline values: CDR1 SGHRS, CDR2 YFSETQ. The CDR3 length is 17 residues. In nucleotides, the CDR3 is TGCGCCAGCAGCTTGGGTCTTGCGGGAGTCGGGGCAGATACGCAGTATTTT. It yields the protein CASSLGLAGVGADTQYF.